One sample yielded the 32 T cell receptor beta chains listed below, sequenced in a study of shared clonotypes between healthy human individuals. Repertoires were generated with immunoSEQ multiplex PCR, while TCRdb's copy carries only in-frame clones and drops some. The top ten hold more than 0.5% of the sample, which has approximately 1.1 million clones, roughly 74% seen once. Input material: memory CD4+ T cells from PBMCs. Subset of the sample: CD45RA-negative fraction. Receptors were obtained from a man younger than 35 in good health. Some clones in this sample may be carry-over from other donors' samples.

The rearrangement uses TRBV4-1 and TRBJ2-7; 7 positions agree with TRBD2. The CDR3 is 12 residues long. The germline CDR1 and CDR2 sequences are MGHRA and YSYEKL. J was trimmed by 7 bases and V by 3 bases; bases with no gene match: 3. The DNA of the CDR3 is TGCGCCAGCAGCCACCCCGGGGGGGAGCAGTACTTC. This gives the protein CASSHPGGEQYF.

The chain is built from TRBV10-3 and TRBJ1-5, with D possibly TRBD1 on 6 matching bases. The CDR3 runs to 15 residues. Germline V gene lookup returns CDR1 ENHRY and CDR2 SYGVKD. With 10 bases removed from V and 5 bases from J, the gap between germline ends came to 21 bases. The CDR3 nucleotides read TGTGCCACCCGAGGGGGGCTTAACGTGGATCAGCCCCAGCATTTT. Protein sequence: CATRGGLNVDQPQHF.

The chain couples TRBV9 to TRBJ2-3, with TRBD2 identical over 7 bases. CDR1 and CDR2 from the germline V gene are SGDLS and YYNGEE. Unmatched junction bases numbered 11, after V lost 4 bases and J lost 6 bases. The CDR3 consists of 15 residues. The CDR3 coding sequence is TGTGCCAGCAGCACACAAGCGGGGCTCGGTGATACGCAGTATTTT. Translated: CASSTQAGLGDTQYF.

The chain uses TRBV7-2 and TRBJ2-5; D remains ambiguous. Trimming cost V 2 bases and J 4 bases, with 14 bases left between them. The CDR3 is 15 residues long. CDR1 is SGHTA and CDR2 is FQGNSA in the germline V gene. CDR3 nucleotide sequence: TGTGCCAGCAGCTTATCCACCTTTTCCCTAGAGACCCAGTACTTC. Translation: CASSLSTFSLETQYF.

The rearrangement links TRBV5-6 to TRBJ1-2; D gene uncertain. V was cut by 5 bases and J by 1 base, with 12 bases left in between. Germline V gene sequence: CDR1 SGHDT, CDR2 YYEEEE. This CDR3 is built from 14 residues. CDR3: CASRWGGINYGYTF. CDR3 DNA sequence: TGTGCCAGCAGATGGGGAGGTATTAACTATGGCTACACCTTC.

This chain links TRBV7-9 with TRBJ2-2; 9 nucleotides align to TRBD1. The trim removed 10 bases at V and 3 bases at J, leaving 6 bases unmatched. Germline-derived CDR1 and CDR2 are SEHNR and FQNEAQ (reference sequence). The CDR3 is made up of 14 amino acids. CDR3 residues: CATAGTGYTGELFF. The CDR3, as DNA: TGTGCCACCGCCGGGACAGGGTACACCGGGGAGCTGTTTTTT.

CDR3 DNA sequence: TGTGCCAGCAGCTTTTTGGGAGGTGGAACCGGGGAGCTGTTTTTT. Translated: CASSFLGGGTGELFF. This chain connects TRBV11-2 to TRBJ2-2, with D maybe TRBD2 (6 bases). CDR1 SGHAT and CDR2 FQNNGV come from the germline V gene. The CDR3 consists of 15 residues. Trimming removed 3 bases at V and 5 bases at J, with 13 bases between.

V usage is TRBV14 and J usage is TRBJ1-2; 7 nucleotides align to TRBD1. There are 15 residues in the CDR3. Germline values: CDR1 SGHDN, CDR2 FVKESK. The V and J ends lost 4 bases and 1 base, in that order; junction bases with no gene match: 6. The DNA of the CDR3 is TGTGCCAGCAGCCGGGGGACAGCGCTTAACTATGGCTACACCTTC. Protein: CASSRGTALNYGYTF.

The chain uses TRBV18 and TRBJ2-7, with TRBD1 identical over 9 bases. The V gene end was trimmed by 3 bases and the J gene end by 7 bases; junction bases not matched to a gene: 10. There are 15 residues in the CDR3. From germline, CDR1 is KGHSH and CDR2 LQKENI. The CDR3 sequence: CASSPPGQGSGEQYF. CDR3 DNA sequence: TGTGCCAGCTCACCGCCAGGACAGGGGAGTGGAGAGCAGTACTTC. The variable domain in full, completed from reference TRBV18 and TRBJ2-7, reads NAGVMQNPRHLVRRRGQEARLRCSPMKGHSHVYWYRQLPEEGLKFMVYLQKENIIDESGMPKERFSAEFPKEGPSILRIQQVVRGDSAAYFCASSPPGQGSGEQYFGPGTRLTVT.

The rearrangement uses TRBV5-1 and TRBJ2-5, with D possibly called TRBD1 or TRBD2 (7 bases each). This CDR3 has 15 residues. V was trimmed by 1 base and J by 3 bases, leaving 13 bases between them. The V gene's germline CDR1 is SGHRS and CDR2 YFSETQ. The CDR3 DNA reads as TGCGCCAGCAGCTTGAGCGGGACAGAGGAAGAGACCCAGTACTTC. Translated, it gives CASSLSGTEEETQYF.

The rearrangement links TRBV6-5 to TRBJ1-1, with unresolved D. Per germline, CDR1 MNHEY and CDR2 SVGAGI. Trimming shortened V by 0 bases and J by 7 bases, and 9 bases separated the two germline ends. The CDR3 is made up of 13 amino acids. This chain's CDR3 is CASSYSGSREAFF. The CDR3 DNA is TGTGCCAGCAGTTACTCGGGCAGCCGTGAAGCTTTCTTT.

The chain recombines TRBV10-1 with TRBJ2-1, with 12 nucleotides matching TRBD2. The trim removed 5 bases at V and 5 bases at J, leaving 10 bases unmatched. Germline CDR1 WNHNN, CDR2 SYGVQD (reference sequence). This CDR3 spans 17 amino acids. CDR3 loop: CASSPHPSGRGDNEQFF. CDR3 bases: TGCGCCAGCAGTCCGCATCCTAGCGGGAGGGGAGACAATGAGCAGTTCTTC.

The V gene is TRBV7-9, the J gene TRBJ2-7, with 7 bases matching TRBD1. With 5 bases clipped from V and 3 bases from J, the junction kept 7 bases outside the gene matches. This CDR3 spans 14 amino acids. Germline V gene data show CDR1 as SEHNR and CDR2 as FQNEAQ (reference sequence). The CDR3 region is CASSKRDRGYEQYF. The CDR3 DNA reads TGTGCCAGCAGCAAGAGGGACAGAGGCTACGAGCAGTACTTC.

This clone occurred once. V gene TRBV5-1 combines with J gene TRBJ2-7; TRBD1 agrees at 9 bases. The V and J ends lost 2 bases and 7 bases, in that order; junction bases with no gene match: 7. This CDR3 has 14 residues. CDR1 is SGHRS, CDR2 YFSETQ, per germline. The CDR3 DNA reads TGCGCCAGCAGCTTAGGACAGGGGATGGGTGAGCAGTACTTC. It translates to CASSLGQGMGEQYF.

The rearrangement links TRBV2 to TRBJ1-1; D uncertain. The V gene lost 7 bases and the J gene lost 0 bases, with 9 bases spanning the gap. Per germline, CDR1 SNHLY and CDR2 FYNNEI. The CDR3 is 13 residues long. In DNA form, the CDR3 reads TGTGCCAGCAATGCCCAGGTGAACACTGAAGCTTTCTTT. It specifies CASNAQVNTEAFF.

This clone occurred once. The rearrangement links TRBV6-6 to TRBJ1-4; 9 nucleotides match TRBD1. This CDR3 is built from 15 residues. The germline V gene has CDR1 MNHNY and CDR2 SVGAGI (reference sequence). V lost 7 bases to trimming and J lost 8 bases; unmatched junction nucleotides: 11. CDR3 coding DNA: TGTGCCAGCATCTTAGACGGGACAGGGTCGGAAAAACTGTTTTTT. Translation gives CASILDGTGSEKLFF.

As to this clone: The sample carries other DNA sequences with the same CDR3. This chain links TRBV9 with TRBJ2-6, with D uncertain. CDR1 is SGDLS, CDR2 YYNGEE, per germline. V lost 2 bases and J 0 bases, leaving 3 bases between the germline ends. The CDR3 totals 14 residues. The CDR3 protein is CASSVSSGANVLTF. CDR3 DNA sequence: TGTGCCAGCAGCGTCAGCTCTGGGGCCAACGTCCTGACTTTC.

The genes are TRBV11-2 and TRBJ1-4, with a tentative D call TRBD1 (5 bases). There are 14 residues in the CDR3. From germline, CDR1 is SGHAT and CDR2 FQNNGV. The germline V and J ends were trimmed by 5 bases and 4 bases, with 11 bases remaining between them. Written as DNA, the CDR3 is TGTGCCAGCAGCCAGGGAGGTTTTAATGAAAAACTGTTTTTT. Translation: CASSQGGFNEKLFF.

The rearrangement links TRBV29-1 to TRBJ1-4; D is possibly TRBD1 (5 bases). V lost 6 bases to trimming and J lost 8 bases, with 19 bases between them. Germline values: CDR1 SQVTM, CDR2 ANQGSEA. This CDR3 spans 14 amino acids. The CDR3, as DNA: TGCAGCGTCGTAACCGGGACCGGGAGCGAAAAACTGTTTTTT. This codes for CSVVTGTGSEKLFF.

This chain joins TRBV30 and TRBJ1-5, with D perhaps matching TRBD1 (6 bases). The length of the CDR3 is 14 residues. Germline V CDR1 and CDR2: GTSNPN, SVGIG (reference sequence). V was pared by 0 bases and J by 7 bases, with 13 bases between. For the CDR3, the DNA is TGTGCCTGGAGTGTAGCGACAGGTGGGCAGCCCCAGCATTTT. Translated, it gives CAWSVATGGQPQHF.

The CDR3 coding sequence is TGTGCCAGTACCGTCGGGGGCGCGGGCTATGGCTACACCTTC. This encodes CASTVGGAGYGYTF. This chain joins TRBV19 and TRBJ1-2; D is perhaps TRBD1 (6 bases). Germline assignment: CDR1 LNHDA and CDR2 SQIVND (reference sequence). The CDR3 sequence is 14 residues long. Trimming left V 7 bases short and J 4 bases short, with 16 bases between.

The chain carries TRBV4-2 and TRBJ2-7; D uncertain. The CDR3 totals 16 residues. Germline V gene data show CDR1 as LGHNA and CDR2 as YNFKEQ. The V and J ends lost 0 bases and 0 bases respectively, with 12 bases between them. CDR3 DNA sequence: TGTGCCAGCAGCCAAGATACCGGTCGGAGCTCCTACGAGCAGTACTTC. Protein product: CASSQDTGRSSYEQYF.

The chain carries TRBV7-6 and TRBJ2-1; 9 bases match TRBD2. J was trimmed by 8 bases and V by 2 bases; bases with no gene match: 10. The CDR3 consists of 16 residues. Looked up from germline, CDR1 is SGHVS and CDR2 is FNYEAQ. The CDR3 DNA sequence: TGTGCCAGCAGCTTAAGGGGCGGGAGGGCCGGCGATGAGCAGTTCTTC. It codes for CASSLRGGRAGDEQFF.

The chain combines TRBV7-3 with TRBJ2-3; tentative D call: TRBD2 (6 bases). The length of the CDR3 is 15 residues. Trimming took off 6 bases at V and 6 bases at J, with 19 bases between the two ends. In germline, CDR1 is SGHTA, CDR2 FQGTGA. The CDR3 DNA reads as TGTGCCAGCAGGCCCGGGGTGGCAGGGAGGGATACGCAGTATTTT. It is translated as CASRPGVAGRDTQYF.

V usage is TRBV30 and J usage is TRBJ1-4; 11 bases agree with TRBD1. This CDR3 has 14 amino acids. The V gene end was trimmed by 4 bases and the J gene end by 7 bases; junction bases not matched to a gene: 5. CDR1 is GTSNPN and CDR2 is SVGIG in the germline V gene (reference sequence). The CDR3 spells CAWKGDRGSEKLFF. DNA for the CDR3: TGTGCCTGGAAGGGGGACAGGGGGTCTGAAAAACTGTTTTTT.

J is TRBJ2-5 and V is TRBV19; D possibly corresponds to TRBD2 (6 bases). V was cut by 5 bases and J by 7 bases, with 8 bases left in between. This CDR3 is 11 amino acids long. The germline V gene has CDR1 LNHDA and CDR2 SQIVND (reference sequence). The CDR3 sequence: CASSLEGTQYF. CDR3 in DNA: TGTGCCAGTAGTCTGGAGGGGACCCAGTACTTC.

V and J are TRBV28 and TRBJ2-3, with a possible D match to TRBD2 (5 bases). The V end was cut by 8 bases, the J end by 6 bases, with 15 bases between. Germline V lookup: CDR1 MDHEN, CDR2 SYDVKM. The length of the CDR3 is 13 residues. The CDR3 sequence is CASRRESTDTQYF. The DNA for the CDR3 is TGTGCCAGCCGAAGGGAGAGTACCGATACGCAGTATTTT. Using reference TRBV28 and TRBJ2-3 for the parts outside the CDR3, the full variable domain is DVKVTQSSRYLVKRTGEKVFLECVQDMDHENMFWYRQDPGLGLRLIYFSYDVKMKEKGDIPEGYSVSREKKERFSLILESASTNQTSMYLCASRRESTDTQYFGPGTRLTVL.

This clone appeared a single time. The same CDR3 can be traced to other DNA sequences in this sample. V usage is TRBV6-6 and J usage is TRBJ1-1, with 8 bases that match TRBD1. The germline gives CDR1 MNHNY, CDR2 SVGAGI (reference sequence). With V trimmed by 0 bases and J by 0 bases, 0 bases remained unmatched. The CDR3 covers 15 residues. The DNA for the CDR3 is TGTGCCAGCAGTTACTCGACAGGGGTGAACACTGAAGCTTTCTTT. Translated: CASSYSTGVNTEAFF.

The rearrangement uses TRBV7-2 and TRBJ2-1, with 10 nucleotides matching TRBD2. CDR3 length: 16 amino acids. CDR1 and CDR2 (germline): SGHTA, FQGNSA. Germline trimming cut 4 bases from V and 6 bases from J; bases unmatched to any gene: 9. The CDR3 coding sequence is TGTGCCAGCAGCTCTCCCCTAGCGGGAGTCCTCAATGAGCAGTTCTTC. Residues: CASSSPLAGVLNEQFF.

As for this clone: A read error is likely here: a far larger clone is one base away. Other DNA variants within this sample encode the same CDR3. The chain is built from TRBV28 and TRBJ2-6; the D is unclear. The ends were cut back, 3 bases at V and 0 bases at J, with 3 bases in the middle. There are 14 residues in the CDR3. From germline, CDR1 is MDHEN and CDR2 SYDVKM. CDR3 amino acids: CASSLSSGANVLTF. The DNA of the CDR3 is TGTGCCAGCAGTTTGTCCTCTGGGGCCAACGTCCTGACTTTC.

The chain links TRBV5-4 to TRBJ2-1; tentatively, D is TRBD2 (5 bases). This CDR3 is 15 amino acids long. Per germline, CDR1 SGHNT and CDR2 YYREEE (reference sequence). The V gene lost 5 bases and the J gene lost 5 bases, with 17 bases spanning the gap. CDR3 nucleotides: TGTGCCAGCAGTCGTGGAGGCCAGAATAACAATGAGCAGTTCTTC. It is translated as CASSRGGQNNNEQFF.

The chain has TRBV5-4 and TRBJ2-7; 7 nucleotides align to TRBD2. This CDR3 has 15 amino acids. Trimming took 3 bases from V and 0 from J; bases not matched to a gene: 6. Per germline, CDR1 SGHNT and CDR2 YYREEE (reference sequence). This CDR3 is CASSYPGLSSYEQYF. Written as DNA, the CDR3 is TGTGCCAGCAGCTACCCGGGACTATCCTCCTACGAGCAGTACTTC.